Below, 9 T cell receptor beta chains from the same sample are listed, as sequenced in a study of technical replicates of blood from a few donors (dated by TCRdb to the late 2010s). Libraries were constructed by the immunoSEQ multiplex PCR assay. TCRdb took over this immuneACCESS table, retaining in-frame rearrangements with V and J assigned. Such tables are incomplete; in checked studies, under half of the missing clones stem from an unresolved V gene, and the remainder is unexplained. The sample yields about 75,000 clones; around 97% were counted once. The top ten hold approximately 0.2% of the sample. The sample was T cells isolated from PBMCs. Receptors were obtained from a human donor in good health.

The chain employs TRBV28 and TRBJ1-2; the D is unclear. The CDR3 extends over 11 amino acids. The V end lost 6 bases, the J end lost 2 bases, and 4 bases lay between the germline ends. Germline V gives CDR1 MDHEN, CDR2 SYDVKM. The CDR3 region has the DNA TGTGCCAGCAGCCGGAACTATGGCTACACCTTC. This encodes CASSRNYGYTF.

This rearrangement joins TRBV5-1 to TRBJ2-7; TRBD1 aligns across 7 bases. Germline CDR1 is SGHRS and CDR2 is YFSETQ. The trim removed 4 bases at V and 3 bases at J, leaving 4 bases unmatched. The CDR3 contains 13 residues. The CDR3 DNA reads TGCGCCAGCAGCCGGGACAGCCACTACGAGCAGTACTTC. It yields the protein CASSRDSHYEQYF. The full variable domain, with the rest looked up from reference TRBV5-1 and TRBJ2-7, is KAGVTQTPRYLIKTRGQQVTLSCSPISGHRSVSWYQQTPGQGLQFLFEYFSETQRNKGNFPGRFSGRQFSNSRSEMNVSTLELGDSALYLCASSRDSHYEQYFGPGTRLTVT.

CDR3 amino acids: CASSIVPGLNYEQYF. CDR3 in DNA: TGTGCCAGTAGTATAGTCCCGGGACTGAACTACGAGCAGTACTTC. This chain links TRBV19 with TRBJ2-7, with a possible D match to TRBD2 (6 bases). Trimming pared 1 base from V and 3 bases from J, leaving 13 bases between. The germline V gene has CDR1 LNHDA and CDR2 SQIVND (reference sequence). CDR3 length: 15 residues.

The chain joins TRBV6-5 to TRBJ2-7; 12 bases align to TRBD2. The CDR3 has 14 residues. The germline V gene encodes CDR1 MNHEY and CDR2 SVGAGI. After removal of 5 bases from V and 3 bases from J, the junction contained 2 bases not matched to a gene. For the CDR3, the DNA is TGTGCCAGCAGTCTGACTAGCGGGAGCTACGAGCAGTACTTC. It is translated as CASSLTSGSYEQYF.

The gene calls are TRBV27 and TRBJ2-7, with 10 positions matching TRBD1. The CDR3 loop spans 17 amino acids. Germline assignment: CDR1 MNHEY and CDR2 SMNVEV (reference sequence). Trimming cost V 0 bases and J 3 bases; bases outside gene matches: 8. DNA for the CDR3: TGTGCCAGCAGTTTATCCCTTTACCGGGACAGGGGCTACGAGCAGTACTTC. Translated: CASSLSLYRDRGYEQYF.

The V and J genes are TRBV19 and TRBJ2-7; maybe TRBD1 (6 bases). Trimming removed 3 bases at V and 3 bases at J, with 18 bases between. Germline V gives CDR1 LNHDA, CDR2 SQIVND (reference sequence). This CDR3 has 16 amino acids. The CDR3 DNA is TGTGCCAGTAGTATCGGGATTGGGGGCGCGCTCTACGAGCAGTACTTC. This encodes CASSIGIGGALYEQYF.

The chain couples TRBV10-2 to TRBJ2-5, with a possible D match to TRBD1 (5 bases). V shed 6 bases and J shed 5 bases, with 10 bases lying between them. CDR3 size: 12 residues. Germline V gene sequence: CDR1 WSHSY, CDR2 SAAADI. The CDR3 spells CASSGRVETQYF. CDR3 DNA sequence: TGCGCCAGCAGCGGCAGGGTGGAGACCCAGTACTTC.

This clone appeared a single time. The genes are TRBV11-3 and TRBJ2-7, with TRBD1 matching over 9 bases. Trimming cost V 5 bases and J 3 bases; bases outside gene matches: 11. Germline CDR1 and CDR2: SGHNT and YENEEA. The CDR3 is 16 amino acids. CDR3 nucleotide sequence: TGTGCCAGCAGCCCTCCCGCGGGACAGGGAAACTACGAGCAGTACTTC. Translated, it gives CASSPPAGQGNYEQYF.

The chain joins TRBV28 to TRBJ2-7; 8 bases agree with TRBD1. The CDR3 runs 16 residues. Per germline, CDR1 MDHEN and CDR2 SYDVKM. With 6 bases clipped from V and 5 bases from J, the junction kept 15 bases outside the gene matches. The CDR3 bases are TGTGCCAGCAGCCCCCGCAGGGCAGGGGGCTTCCACGAGCAGTACTTC. Protein product: CASSPRRAGGFHEQYF.